Sequencing of this T cell receptor (beta chain) was carried out in a study of cytotoxic CD8 clonotypes in ibrutinib-treated CLL. Germline V gene sequence: CDR1 MDHEN, CDR2 SYDVKM. There are 12 residues in the CDR3. V lost 1 base to trimming and J lost 5 bases, with 5 bases between them. Concerning this clone itself: Its antigen is unidentified. The sample contains more than one DNA sequence encoding this CDR3.

Profiled with immunoSEQ multiplex PCR; TCRdb holds only in-frame clones, not every one. The sample lists about 160,000 clones; more than 80% were seen once. The study, taken as a whole, reports: Stable or contracted on treatment, public clonotypes were also uncommon.

The input for sequencing was PBMCs, taken after 24 months of ibrutinib treatment. The sequence derives from a human donor with chronic lymphocytic leukemia. This chain joins TRBV28 and TRBJ1-2; D ambiguous. The CDR3 DNA reads TGTGCCAGCAGTTTATTACAGTATGGCTACACCTTC. Amino acid sequence: CASSLLQYGYTF.